This TCR beta chain derives from a study of blood T cell repertoires in COVID-19. This CDR3 comprises 15 residues. J lost 0 bases, V lost 5 bases, and 5 bases had no gene match. The germline CDR1 and CDR2 sequences are SGHVS and FNYEAQ. TCRdb's copy holds only in-frame clones and misses some; the assay was immunoSEQ multiplex PCR. The data contain about 170,000 clones, about 89% of them singletons. The sequenced sample consisted of peripheral blood. The source is an older man with acute or convalescent COVID-19. The chain couples TRBV7-6 to TRBJ2-7; 9 bases map to TRBD1. DNA for the CDR3: TGTGCCAGCAGCCTTACGGACAGGGGCTCCTACGAGCAGTACTTC. This sequence encodes CASSLTDRGSYEQYF.